The 8 T cell receptor beta chains below all came from one sample that was sequenced in a study of T cells after yellow fever vaccination (dated by TCRdb to about 2019). The method behind the library was 5' RACE. Sequencing took place on an Illumina NovaSeq 6000. TCRdb reanalyzed the raw reads on its own, using fastp at Q25 for trimming and MiXCR for clone calling, and kept in-frame beta chains. Here each entry gathers all rows of one CDR3 protein and keeps the most common genes and DNA. The sample table contains over 250,000 distinct CDR3 sequences; only one count was recorded for 5.2% of them. Jointly, the top ten make up under 3.5% of the sample. In the paper's terms, the treatment or condition label means: live attenuated yellow fever vaccine strain. The material was CD4+ T cells sorted from PBMCs, obtained on the day of the yellow fever booster vaccination. Receptors originate from a man between 18 and 29 years old who received the YFV17D yellow fever vaccine.

The rearrangement joins TRBV18 to TRBJ2-1, with TRBD2 matching over 8 bases. The CDR3 runs 17 residues. Germline V gives CDR1 KGHSH, CDR2 LQKENI. V lost 6 bases, J lost 8 bases, and 18 bases stayed unmatched. CDR3 DNA: TGTGCCAGCTCCCCCTACCGCTCACGGGGGGGCCGCGATGAGCAGTTCTTC. It yields the protein CASSPYRSRGGRDEQFF. Combining the CDR3 with reference TRBV18 and TRBJ2-1 gives the whole variable domain NAGVMQNPRHLVRRRGQEARLRCSPMKGHSHVYWYRQLPEEGLKFMVYLQKENIIDESGMPKERFSAEFPKEGPSILRIQQVVRGDSAAYFCASSPYRSRGGRDEQFFGPGTRLTVL.

In this sample, this clonotype turned up many times. This sequence joins TRBV7-3 and TRBJ1-2; a possible D gene is TRBD1 (6 bases). Germline CDR1 is SGHTA and CDR2 is FQGTGA. The CDR3 contains 14 residues. V lost 8 bases and J lost 6, with 19 bases in between. The CDR3 loop is CASAPGQGSHGYTF. The CDR3 DNA reads TGTGCCAGCGCCCCGGGGCAGGGGAGCCATGGCTACACCTTC.

This clonotype occurred a few times. The chain links TRBV5-1 to TRBJ1-1, with 7 bases fitting TRBD1. CDR1 is SGHRS, CDR2 YFSETQ, per germline. The CDR3 has 12 residues. V was pared by 5 bases and J by 5 bases, with 3 bases of the junction left unmatched. The CDR3 region has the DNA TGCGCCAGCAGAGAGGGACAGACTGAAGCTTTCTTT. Translating gives CASREGQTEAFF.

This clonotype was observed a handful of times. The chain couples TRBV7-6 to TRBJ1-3, with TRBD1 matching 7 bases. Germline lookup yields CDR1 SGHVS and CDR2 FNYEAQ. V was pared by 5 bases and J by 4 bases, with 5 bases of the junction left unmatched. This CDR3 is built from 14 residues. The CDR3 here is CASSETGRGNTIYF. For the CDR3, the DNA is TGTGCCAGCAGCGAGACAGGGAGAGGAAACACCATATATTTT.

This clonotype was seen a few times. The chain carries TRBV6-6 and TRBJ2-7; the D gene is possibly TRBD2 (7 bases). V was clipped by 0 bases and J by 6 bases, with 12 bases between them. CDR1 and CDR2 (germline): MNHNY, SVGAGI (reference sequence). This CDR3 is built from 14 residues. The CDR3 DNA reads TGTGCCAGCAGTTACTCGCGGGGGCAAGGCGAGCAGTACGTC. Residues: CASSYSRGQGEQYV.

The chain uses TRBV6-2 or TRBV6-3 and TRBJ2-2; D uncertain. Germline V gene sequence: CDR1 MNHEY, CDR2 SVGEGT. Trimming cost V 6 bases and J 3 bases, with 8 bases left between them. The CDR3 covers 13 residues. DNA of the CDR3: TGTGCCAGCAGGGTGACCCACACCGGGGAGCTGTTTTTT. Protein: CASRVTHTGELFF.

This clonotype was detected many times. The chain joins TRBV10-3 to TRBJ2-3; 9 bases fit TRBD2. The germline gives CDR1 ENHRY, CDR2 SYGVKD. CDR3 length equals 16 residues. Trimming cost V 2 bases and J 2 bases; bases outside gene matches: 5. The CDR3 spells CAISEIAGAPTDTQYF. CDR3 in DNA: TGTGCCATCAGTGAGATAGCGGGGGCCCCCACAGATACGCAGTATTTT.

This clonotype was recorded at least ten times. The chain uses TRBV4-3 and TRBJ2-5; 13 bases are shared with TRBD2. J gave up 5 bases and V 4 bases, and 7 bases lay outside the gene matches. This CDR3 is built from 16 residues. Germline V gene lookup returns CDR1 LGHNA and CDR2 YSLEER. The CDR3: CASSPTSGGLVETQYF. The CDR3 coding sequence is TGCGCCAGCAGCCCGACTAGCGGGGGGCTTGTGGAGACCCAGTACTTC.